The source of this TCR beta chain is a study of cytomegalovirus exposure and HLA in healthy donors. In the PCR, 60 Vbeta and 13 Jbeta primers were used. Using immunoSEQ multiplex PCR, the repertoire was profiled, and TCRdb retains in-frame clones only, with some absent. The sample includes around 300,000 clones, roughly 89% of them seen just once. Germline values: CDR1 SGHRS, CDR2 YFSETQ. CDR3 length equals 14 residues. With 0 bases removed from V and 7 bases from J, the gap between germline ends came to 13 bases. This clonotype was obtained from a woman aged 18-29 years in good health and CMV-seronegative. The chain joins TRBV5-1 to TRBJ1-1; D is ambiguous. Sequenced: PBMCs. The CDR3 spells CASSLVSGSVEAFF. The CDR3 DNA is TGCGCCAGCAGCTTGGTGTCTGGTTCAGTTGAAGCTTTCTTT.